What follows describes a single TCR beta chain. The antigen is not known. The sample belongs to a study of T cell repertoires in cytomegalovirus infection. Overall study: Used in the study were CMV epitopes, some recently identified and HLA-C-restricted, others well-studied and HLA-B-restricted. Matching HLA type, along with CMV infection, was indicated by public TCR beta signatures. Findings and limits, study-wide: Dominating the ex vivo response were TCR beta clonotypes that were CMV-specific and HLA-C-restricted. Summed frequency of public TCR beta families distinguished CMV carriers with the relevant HLA.

TCRdb ran MiXCR on the reads and lists one entry per CDR3 protein. The sample carries hundreds of thousands of distinct CDR3 sequences, 31% recorded once. Source: cultured CD8+ T cells from PBMCs, taken from culture after CMV antigen stimulation. This sequence was found in a human donor in good health (CMV status not recorded). Some clones in this sample may be carry-over from other donors' samples.

Here the CDR3 DNA reads TGCAGCGTTGGGGAGGGCGACACCGGGGAGCTGTTTTTT. It encodes CSVGEGDTGELFF. The chain links TRBV29-1 to TRBJ2-2, with TRBD2 identical over 7 bases. The CDR3 is made up of 13 amino acids. The trim removed 4 bases at V and 3 bases at J, leaving 2 bases unmatched. Looked up from germline, CDR1 is SQVTM and CDR2 is ANQGSEA.